This section outlines one TCR beta chain sequence together with its context. These data belong to a study of blood T cell repertoires in COVID-19. At the level of the study: The United States, Italy and Spain provided the acute and convalescent COVID-19 samples. Nucleic acid was either cDNA or gDNA, and it came from T cells, B-cell-depleted T cells, or PBMCs.

As originally analysed: Reference gene primer amplification gave nucleated cell count estimates. The repertoire was sequenced with immunoSEQ multiplex PCR; TCRdb's copy has only in-frame clones and lacks some. V and J calls and clone size are given by that table; D and trimming were obtained from the DNA. The sample consists of 75,000 to 100,000 clones, roughly 89% of them appearing once. Trimming took 10 bases from V and 2 from J; bases not matched to a gene: 2. This CDR3 spans 12 amino acids. Germline lookup yields CDR1 LNHDA and CDR2 SQIVND (reference sequence). The source of this sequence is a human donor in a cohort sampled during active COVID-19. Specimen: peripheral blood. The chain employs TRBV19 and TRBJ2-7; 10 positions match TRBD1. Here the CDR3 DNA reads TGTGCCACGGGGACAGGGGCCTACGAGCAGTACTTC. It is translated as CATGTGAYEQYF.